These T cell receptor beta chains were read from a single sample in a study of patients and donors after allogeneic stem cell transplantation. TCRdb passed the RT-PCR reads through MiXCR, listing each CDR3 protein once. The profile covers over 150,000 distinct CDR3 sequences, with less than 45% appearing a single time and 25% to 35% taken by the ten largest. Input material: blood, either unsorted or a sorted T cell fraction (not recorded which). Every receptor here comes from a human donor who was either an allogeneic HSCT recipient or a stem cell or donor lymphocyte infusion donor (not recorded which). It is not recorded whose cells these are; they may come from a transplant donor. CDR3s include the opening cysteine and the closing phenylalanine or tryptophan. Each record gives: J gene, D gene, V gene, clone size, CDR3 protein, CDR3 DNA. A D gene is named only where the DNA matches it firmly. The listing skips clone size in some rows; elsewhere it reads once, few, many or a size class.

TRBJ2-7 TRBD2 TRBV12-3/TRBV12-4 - CASSPSGSSYEQYF TGTGCCAGCAGTCCTAGCGGGAGCTCCTACGAGCAGTACTTC
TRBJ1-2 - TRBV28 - CASSLPQVTGNYGYTF TGTGCCAGCAGTTTACCCCAGGTAACGGGGAACTATGGCTACACCTTC
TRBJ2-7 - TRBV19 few CANNLPPVYEQYF TGTGCCAACAACCTCCCCCCGGTATACGAGCAGTACTTC
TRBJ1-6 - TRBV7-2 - CASSPTESYNSPLHF TGTGCCAGCAGCCCGACAGAGAGCTATAATTCACCCCTCCACTTT
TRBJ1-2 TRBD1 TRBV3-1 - CASSQVARGQGGGYTF TGTGCCAGCAGCCAAGTAGCCAGGGGGCAAGGAGGTGGCTACACCTTC
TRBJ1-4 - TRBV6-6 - CASSWDISTNEKLFF TGTGCCAGCAGTTGGGACATTTCAACTAATGAAAAACTGTTTTTT
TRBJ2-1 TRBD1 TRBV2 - CASSDRDRVNEQFF TGTGCCAGCAGTGACAGGGACAGGGTCAATGAGCAGTTCTTC
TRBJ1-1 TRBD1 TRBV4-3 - CASSPRGLAEAFF TGCGCCAGCAGCCCCAGGGGGCTAGCTGAAGCTTTCTTT
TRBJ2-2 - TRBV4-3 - CASSQLLGGSGELFF TGCGCCAGCAGCCAACTACTAGGAGGTTCCGGGGAGCTGTTTTTT
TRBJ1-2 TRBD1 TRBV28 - CASSAGTGGVYGYTF TGTGCCAGCAGTGCCGGGACAGGGGGCGTTTATGGCTACACCTTC
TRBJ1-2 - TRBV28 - CASSSRETAFYGYTF TGTGCCAGCAGTTCCCGAGAGACCGCCTTCTATGGCTACACCTTC
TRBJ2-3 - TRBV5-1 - CASSLDPVVDTQYF TGCGCCAGCAGCTTAGATCCCGTGGTAGATACGCAGTATTTT
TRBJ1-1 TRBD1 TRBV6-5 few CASSLGDRPITEAFF TGTGCCAGCAGTCTAGGGGACAGGCCCATCACTGAAGCTTTCTTT
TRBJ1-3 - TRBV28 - CASSFVLGGLSGNTIYF TGTGCCAGCAGTTTCGTTTTGGGGGGACTATCAGGAAACACCATATATTTT
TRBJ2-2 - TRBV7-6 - CASSWGDRTNTGELFF TGTGCCAGCAGCTGGGGCGACAGGACGAACACCGGGGAGCTGTTTTTT
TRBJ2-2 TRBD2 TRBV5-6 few CASSSGLDGSTGELFF TGTGCCAGCAGCTCCGGACTAGACGGTAGCACCGGGGAGCTGTTTTTT
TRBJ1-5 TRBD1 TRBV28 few CASSPEEGAGVSNQPQHF TGTGCCAGCAGTCCGGAGGAGGGGGCCGGGGTTAGCAATCAGCCCCAGCATTTT
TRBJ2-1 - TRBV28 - CASSFVSRNEQFF TGTGCCAGCAGTTTCGTCTCCCGCAATGAGCAGTTCTTC
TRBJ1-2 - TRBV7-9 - CASSDGLGGGGGYTF TGTGCCAGCAGCGATGGGCTGGGGGGCGGCGGTGGCTACACCTTC
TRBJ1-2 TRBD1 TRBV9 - CASSTSGTGYGYTF TGTGCCAGCAGCACCTCCGGGACAGGGTATGGCTACACCTTC
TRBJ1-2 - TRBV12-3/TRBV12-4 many CASSYRRNNYGYTF TGTGCCAGCAGTTATCGACGGAATAACTATGGCTACACCTTC
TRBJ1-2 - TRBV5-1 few CASSVGSGGGYTF TGCGCCAGCAGCGTCGGGTCGGGCGGGGGCTACACCTTC
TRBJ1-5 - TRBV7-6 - CAPRGGGDNQPQHF TGTGCCCCCCGGGGGGGAGGGGACAATCAGCCCCAGCATTTT
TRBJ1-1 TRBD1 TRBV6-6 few CASSWGQPMNTEAFF TGTGCCAGCAGTTGGGGACAGCCCATGAACACTGAAGCTTTCTTT
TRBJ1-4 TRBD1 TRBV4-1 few CASSQEGQGLEKLFF TGCGCCAGCAGCCAAGAGGGACAGGGATTAGAAAAACTGTTTTTT
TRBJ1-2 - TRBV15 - CATSRDRVTNYGYTF TGTGCCACCAGCAGAGATCGCGTCACTAACTATGGCTACACCTTC
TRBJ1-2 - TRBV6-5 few CASSYMGRSYGYTF TGTGCCAGCAGTTACATGGGCAGGTCCTATGGCTACACCTTC
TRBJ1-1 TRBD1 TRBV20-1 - CSARGDIEAFF TGCAGTGCCAGGGGGGATATTGAAGCTTTCTTT
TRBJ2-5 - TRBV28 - CASSLPLSDTMYQETQYF TGTGCCAGCAGTTTACCACTATCGGACACTATGTACCAAGAGACCCAGTACTTC
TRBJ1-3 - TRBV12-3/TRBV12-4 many CASSQTGLSGNTIYF TGTGCCAGCAGTCAGACAGGTCTCTCTGGAAACACCATATATTTT
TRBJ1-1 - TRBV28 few CASSLRQGPDTEAFF TGTGCCAGCAGTTTACGGCAGGGCCCAGACACTGAAGCTTTCTTT